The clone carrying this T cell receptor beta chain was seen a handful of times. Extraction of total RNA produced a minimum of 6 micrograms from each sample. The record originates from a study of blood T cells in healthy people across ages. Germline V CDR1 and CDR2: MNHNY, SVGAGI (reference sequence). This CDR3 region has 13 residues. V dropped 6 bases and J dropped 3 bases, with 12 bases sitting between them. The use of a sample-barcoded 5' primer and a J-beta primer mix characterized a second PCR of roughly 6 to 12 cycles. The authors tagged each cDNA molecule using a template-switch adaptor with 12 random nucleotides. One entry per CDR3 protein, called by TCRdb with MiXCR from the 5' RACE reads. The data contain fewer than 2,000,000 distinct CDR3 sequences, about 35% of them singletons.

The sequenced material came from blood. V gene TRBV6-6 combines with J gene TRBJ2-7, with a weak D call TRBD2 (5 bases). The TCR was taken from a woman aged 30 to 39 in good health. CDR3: CASSAFRDYEQYF. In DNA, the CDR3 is TGTGCCAGCAGCGCCTTCCGGGACTACGAGCAGTACTTC.